This T cell receptor beta chain was profiled in a study of blood T cell repertoires in COVID-19. The germline V gene has CDR1 MNHEY and CDR2 SMNVEV (reference sequence). This CDR3 region has 15 residues. V dropped 2 bases and J dropped 3; count of bases not matched to a gene: 1. The protocol was immunoSEQ multiplex PCR, while the TCRdb copy is restricted to in-frame clones and leaves out a portion. The sample records over 90,000 clones, over 75% being singletons. The TCR sequence derives from a human donor in a cohort sampled during active COVID-19. The sample comprised peripheral blood. This rearrangement joins TRBV27 to TRBJ1-2; 12 bases fit TRBD1. CDR3 nucleotides: TGTGCCAGCAGTTTAGGGACAGGGGGCTACTATGGCTACACCTTC. Residues: CASSLGTGGYYGYTF.